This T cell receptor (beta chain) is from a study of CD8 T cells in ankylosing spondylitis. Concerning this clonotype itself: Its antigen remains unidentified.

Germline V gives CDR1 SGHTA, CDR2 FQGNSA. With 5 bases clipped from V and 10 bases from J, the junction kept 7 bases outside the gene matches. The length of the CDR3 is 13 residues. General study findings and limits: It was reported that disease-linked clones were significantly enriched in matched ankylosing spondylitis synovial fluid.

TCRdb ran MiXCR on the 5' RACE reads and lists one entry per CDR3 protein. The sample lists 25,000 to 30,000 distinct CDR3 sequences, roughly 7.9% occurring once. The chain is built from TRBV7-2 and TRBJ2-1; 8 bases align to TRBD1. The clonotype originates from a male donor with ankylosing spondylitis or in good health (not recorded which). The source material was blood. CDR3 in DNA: TGTGCCAGCAGCGTCCGGACAGGGAAAGAGCAGTTCTTC. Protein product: CASSVRTGKEQFF.